The 28 T cell receptor beta chains below come from one sample, sequenced in a study of regulatory T cells in long-lasting Graves disease. Stated time point: newly diagnosed GD, antithyroid drugs for less than 3 months. PBMCs provided the RNA from which the TCR library was made. According to the study, TCR beta libraries were built with iRepertoire HTBI primers and CDR3-region Arm-PCR. TCRdb re-analysed the multiplex PCR reads in MiXCR, keeping a single row per CDR3 protein. The repertoire holds some 490,000 distinct CDR3 sequences, around 12% seen once, with roughly 9.3% in the top ten. Another study also made use of these data, one on T cells in Graves' hyperthyroidism and ophthalmopathy.

Sequenced here: peripheral blood mononuclear cells (PBMCs), sampled at new diagnosis, from a patient treated with antithyroid drugs. These receptors all come from a woman aged 25 to 39 with Graves disease.

This sequence joins TRBV28 and TRBJ2-1; D may match TRBD1 or TRBD2 (5 bases each). Germline CDR1 MDHEN, CDR2 SYDVKM. Trimming took 9 bases from V and 5 from J, leaving 11 bases between them. This CDR3 comprises 12 residues. This chain's CDR3 is CASFEGHNEQFF. CDR3 sequence (DNA): TGTGCCAGTTTCGAGGGGCACAATGAGCAGTTCTTC. The whole variable domain, remainder taken from reference TRBV28 and TRBJ2-1, is DVKVTQSSRYLVKRTGEKVFLECVQDMDHENMFWYRQDPGLGLRLIYFSYDVKMKEKGDIPEGYSVSREKKERFSLILESASTNQTSMYLCASFEGHNEQFFGPGTRLTVL.

This clonotype has at least ten counts. V and J are TRBV15 and TRBJ2-1; 7 nucleotides line up with TRBD1. The CDR3 length is 13 residues. V shed 1 base and J 8 bases; nucleotides not matched to a gene: 2. Germline CDR1 and CDR2: LNHNV and YYDKDF (reference sequence). In DNA, the CDR3 is TGTGCCACCAGCAGAGGGACAGGCGATGAGCAGTTCTTC. The encoded protein is CATSRGTGDEQFF.

This sequence joins TRBV19 and TRBJ1-1; perhaps TRBD1 as D (5 bases). The V gene's germline CDR1 is LNHDA and CDR2 SQIVND (reference sequence). This CDR3 has 14 amino acids. Trimming took off 7 bases at V and 2 bases at J, with 14 bases between the two ends. CDR3 coding DNA: TGTGCCAGTAAGTGGGGGGGAGGTAACACTGAAGCTTTCTTT. Translation: CASKWGGGNTEAFF.

This clonotype was found many times. A junction end diverges from the germline sequence, so it may reflect a read error. The genes are TRBV7-7 and TRBJ2-7, with D maybe TRBD2 (5 bases). Germline V CDR1 and CDR2: SSHAT, FNYEAQ (reference sequence). CDR3 length: 13 residues. In DNA form, the CDR3 reads TGTGCTAGCAGCTTAGCTGCGGGCTGCGAGCAGTACTTC. As protein: CASSLAAGCEQYF.

A remark on this clonotype: With only one base between it and a far larger clone, this is likely a read error. V gene TRBV7-2 combines with J gene TRBJ2-1; 8 nucleotides line up with TRBD2. The germline gives CDR1 SGHTA, CDR2 FQGNSA. The CDR3 has 17 amino acids. CDR3 protein: CASSRTNSGRGKETEYF. CDR3 DNA sequence: TGTGCCAGCAGCCGCACCAACAGCGGGAGAGGGAAAGAGACCGAGTACTTC.

This clonotype was recorded at least ten times. This chain joins TRBV12-3 or TRBV12-4 and TRBJ2-1, with a tentative D call TRBD2 (7 bases). Trimming stripped 2 bases from V and 3 bases from J, with 17 bases between. The CDR3 length is 17 residues. CDR3 sequence reads: CASSLFRGSGGYNEQFF. The CDR3 DNA is TGTGCCAGCAGTTTATTCAGGGGCTCGGGGGGCTACAATGAGCAGTTCTTC.

This clonotype occurred many times. This chain joins TRBV5-1 and TRBJ2-1, with D maybe TRBD1 (6 bases). The germline V and J ends were trimmed by 1 base and 8 bases, with 10 bases remaining between them. Germline CDR1 SGHRS, CDR2 YFSETQ. The CDR3 contains 13 residues. The CDR3 loop reads CASSLLDSYEQFF. DNA of the CDR3: TGCGCCAGCAGCTTGTTGGACAGCTATGAGCAGTTCTTC.

This clonotype occurred a few times. The chain carries TRBV5-1 and TRBJ2-5; TRBD2 matches 14 bases. Germline V gene sequence: CDR1 SGHRS, CDR2 YFSETQ. CDR3 length equals 18 residues. The V segment lost 4 bases and the J segment 4 bases; nucleotides outside the gene matches: 12. The DNA of the CDR3 is TGCGCCAGCAGCCCAAGACTAGCGGGAGGGTTTTTGCGAGAGACCCAGTACTTC. Its protein is CASSPRLAGGFLRETQYF.

The CDR3 is CASRSLSGNTIYF. The CDR3 DNA sequence: TGTGCCAGCCGCAGCCTCTCTGGAAACACCATATATTTT. The chain joins TRBV7-8 to TRBJ1-3, with D hard to call. Trimming removed 8 bases from V and 0 bases from J, with 8 bases in between. There are 13 residues in the CDR3. Germline V gene lookup returns CDR1 SGHVS and CDR2 FQNEAQ.

This clonotype was seen at least ten times. The chain joins TRBV20-1 to TRBJ1-2; D remains unclear. V was trimmed by 0 bases and J by 4 bases, leaving 12 bases between them. CDR1 and CDR2 from the germline V gene are DFQATT and SNEGSKA (reference sequence). The CDR3 loop spans 14 amino acids. CDR3 DNA: TGCAGTGCTAGAGATCCCGAGACGGGCTATGGCTACACCTTC. As protein: CSARDPETGYGYTF.

This clonotype appeared many times. The chain has TRBV11-2 and TRBJ2-5, with D uncertain. The CDR3 loop spans 14 amino acids. The V end was cut by 2 bases, the J end by 4 bases, with 11 bases between. Germline loops: CDR1 SGHAT, CDR2 FQNNGV. The CDR3 region has the DNA TGTGCCAGCAGCTTAAAAACCCCAGGAGAGACCCAGTACTTC. It specifies CASSLKTPGETQYF.

This clonotype was seen many times. This sequence joins TRBV18 and TRBJ2-1; D is unclear. The CDR3 covers 14 residues. Trimming left V 0 bases short and J 8 bases short, with 11 bases between. Germline CDR1 reads KGHSH; CDR2 reads LQKENI. CDR3 protein: CASSPPSLVDEQFF. The CDR3 DNA reads as TGTGCCAGCTCACCACCGTCGTTAGTCGATGAGCAGTTCTTC.

The chain couples TRBV6-2 or TRBV6-3 to TRBJ1-2; TRBD1 matches at 7 bases. The V and J ends lost 0 bases and 6 bases, in that order; junction bases with no gene match: 13. The CDR3 contains 17 residues. CDR1 is MNHEY and CDR2 is SVGEGT in the germline V gene. The CDR3 sequence: CASSYSGFGQALDGYTF. In DNA, the CDR3 is TGTGCCAGCAGTTACTCAGGGTTCGGACAGGCGCTTGATGGCTACACCTTC.

In this sample, this clonotype turned up many times. The V and J genes are TRBV11-2 and TRBJ2-1; 10 bases map to TRBD2. The length of the CDR3 is 17 residues. Germline V gives CDR1 SGHAT, CDR2 FQNNGV. The V segment lost 2 bases and the J segment 10 bases; nucleotides outside the gene matches: 14. The CDR3 sequence: CASSLFLAGDGSCEQFF. The CDR3 region has the DNA TGTGCCAGCAGCTTATTCCTAGCGGGAGACGGTTCCTGCGAGCAGTTCTTC. Full variable domain (remainder filled in from reference TRBV11-2 and TRBJ2-1): EAGVAQSPRYKIIEKRQSVAFWCNPISGHATLYWYQQILGQGPKLLIQFQNNGVVDDSQLPKDRFSAERLKGVDSTLKIQPAKLEDSAVYLCASSLFLAGDGSCEQFFGPGTRLTVL.

This clonotype was counted many times. J is TRBJ2-7 and V is TRBV7-9, with 7 bases fitting TRBD1. The trim removed 0 bases at V and 3 bases at J, leaving 5 bases unmatched. The CDR3 is made up of 15 amino acids. Germline CDR1 and CDR2: SEHNR and FQNEAQ (reference sequence). This CDR3 reads CASSLALGTVYEQYF. The DNA of the CDR3 is TGTGCCAGCAGCTTAGCGCTCGGGACAGTCTACGAGCAGTACTTC. Variable domain in full (rest from reference TRBV7-9 and TRBJ2-7): DTGVSQNPRHKITKRGQNVTFRCDPISEHNRLYWYRQTLGQGPEFLTYFQNEAQLEKSRLLSDRFSAERPKGSFSTLEIQRTEQGDSAMYLCASSLALGTVYEQYFGPGTRLTVT.

The sample holds a few counts of this clonotype. The J gene is TRBJ1-1, the V gene TRBV4-1; the D is unclear. Germline assignment: CDR1 MGHRA and CDR2 YSYEKL. The CDR3 is 15 residues long. V lost 1 base and J lost 1, with 10 bases in between. In nucleotides, the CDR3 is TGCGCCAGCAGCCAAGGGTCGGGGTCGAACACTGAAGCTTTCTTT. Translation gives CASSQGSGSNTEAFF.

Many counts were recorded for this clonotype. This chain uses TRBV30 with TRBJ2-3; tentative D call: TRBD2 (5 bases). V was trimmed by 3 bases and J by 6 bases, leaving 13 bases between them. This CDR3 has 13 residues. Germline V gives CDR1 GTSNPN, CDR2 SVGIG (reference sequence). CDR3 in DNA: TGTGCCTGGAGCGCGCGGGTCGGGGATACGCAGTATTTT. It is translated as CAWSARVGDTQYF.

This clonotype has a single count. This may be a read error, as it is one base from a much larger clone. The rearrangement joins TRBV20-1 to TRBJ1-3; D not resolved. The CDR3 spans 13 residues. CDR1 and CDR2 from the germline V gene are DFQATT and SNEGSKA (reference sequence). The CDR3 DNA sequence: TGCAGTGCTAAAGGTCGCTCTGGAAACACCATATCTTTT. As protein: CSAKGRSGNTISF.

This clonotype was seen ten or more times. The chain joins TRBV2 to TRBJ2-7, with D maybe TRBD2 (5 bases). The CDR3 sequence is 12 residues long. Trimming pared 7 bases from V and 3 bases from J, leaving 10 bases between. Germline V gives CDR1 SNHLY, CDR2 FYNNEI. The CDR3 coding sequence is TGTGCCAGCATGATTAGCGACTACGAGCAGTACTTC. Amino acid sequence: CASMISDYEQYF.

The rearrangement joins TRBV30 to TRBJ2-1, with D unclear. Germline V gene data show CDR1 as GTSNPN and CDR2 as SVGIG (reference sequence). The CDR3 spans 14 residues. V was clipped by 2 bases and J by 3 bases, with 11 bases between them. CDR3 loop: CAWSLTGLYNEQFF. The CDR3, as DNA: TGTGCCTGGAGTTTAACGGGTCTCTACAATGAGCAGTTCTTC.

This clonotype has just a few counts. The chain couples TRBV30 to TRBJ2-3; 9 bases fit TRBD2. Germline values: CDR1 GTSNPN, CDR2 SVGIG (reference sequence). This CDR3 is built from 16 residues. V lost 1 base to trimming and J lost 1 base; unmatched junction nucleotides: 6. The CDR3 DNA sequence: TGTGCCTGGAGTGCTACGCGGACTAGCGGCACAGATACGCAGTATTTT. It specifies CAWSATRTSGTDTQYF.

The sample holds many counts of this clonotype. The V gene is TRBV2, the J gene TRBJ2-7; no reliable D call. V lost 5 bases to trimming and J lost 0 bases, with 8 bases between them. The CDR3 has 13 amino acids. The V gene's germline CDR1 is SNHLY and CDR2 FYNNEI. CDR3 DNA sequence: TGTGCCAGCAGTCCCGACGGCTCCTACGAGCAGTACTTC. Its protein is CASSPDGSYEQYF.

In this sample, this clonotype turned up a few times. This chain connects TRBV14 to TRBJ2-3; TRBD2 aligns across 7 bases. The trim removed 1 base at V and 4 bases at J, leaving 5 bases unmatched. CDR3 size: 15 residues. Germline V gives CDR1 SGHDN, CDR2 FVKESK. Written as DNA, the CDR3 is TGTGCCAGCAGCCAAGTAGCGGGTCCGGCAGATACGCAGTATTTT. Protein product: CASSQVAGPADTQYF. The variable domain in full, completed from reference TRBV14 and TRBJ2-3, reads EAGVTQFPSHSVIEKGQTVTLRCDPISGHDNLYWYRRVMGKEIKFLLHFVKESKQDESGMPNNRFLAERTGGTYSTLKVQPAELEDSGVYFCASSQVAGPADTQYFGPGTRLTVL.

The CDR3 loop reads CASSSAGTGGLEQYF. For the CDR3, the DNA is TGTGCCAGCAGTTCCGCCGGGACAGGGGGGCTCGAGCAGTACTTC. The J gene is TRBJ2-7, the V gene TRBV6-2 or TRBV6-3, with 11 bases that match TRBD1. Germline trimming cut 4 bases from V and 6 bases from J; bases unmatched to any gene: 8. The CDR3 runs 15 residues. Germline values: CDR1 MNHEY, CDR2 SVGEGT.

This clonotype came up a few times. The J gene is TRBJ2-1, the V gene TRBV6-2 or TRBV6-3, with 7 positions matching TRBD2. Looked up from germline, CDR1 is MNHEY and CDR2 is SVGEGT. V was pared by 11 bases and J by 8 bases, with 12 bases of the junction left unmatched. This CDR3 spans 13 amino acids. CDR3 sequence (DNA): TGTGCCGCTGCACGACTAGCTTTGGATGAGCAGTTCTTC. Its translation: CAAARLALDEQFF.

This clonotype was counted between two and nine times. This chain uses TRBV30 with TRBJ2-7; no definite D call. This CDR3 contains 13 residues. The germline V and J ends were trimmed by 3 bases and 0 bases, with 9 bases remaining between them. From germline, CDR1 is GTSNPN and CDR2 SVGIG (reference sequence). The CDR3 region has the DNA TGTGCCTGGAGAGTCCCGAGCTCCTACGAGCAGTACTTC. As protein: CAWRVPSSYEQYF.

The chain is built from TRBV29-1 and TRBJ2-7, with 7 nucleotides matching TRBD1. J lost 2 bases, V lost 4 bases, and 17 bases had no gene match. Germline CDR1 SQVTM, CDR2 ANQGSEA. The length of the CDR3 is 17 residues. CDR3 coding DNA: TGCAGCGTTGTTATTTGGACAGGCAAAAGGGGTGCCTACGAGCAGTACTTC. Its protein is CSVVIWTGKRGAYEQYF.

This clonotype turned up a few times. In DNA, the CDR3 is TGTGCCAGCAGTTTTACGATCACTGAAGCTTTCTTT. Translated: CASSFTITEAFF. The V and J genes are TRBV7-9 and TRBJ1-1; D is unresolved. This CDR3 has 12 residues. In germline, CDR1 is SEHNR, CDR2 FQNEAQ (reference sequence). V gave up 6 bases and J gave up 4 bases, with 9 bases separating them. The full variable domain, its missing parts supplied by reference TRBV7-9 and TRBJ1-1, is DTGVSQNPRHKITKRGQNVTFRCDPISEHNRLYWYRQTLGQGPEFLTYFQNEAQLEKSRLLSDRFSAERPKGSFSTLEIQRTEQGDSAMYLCASSFTITEAFFGQGTRLTVV.